The clone carrying this T cell receptor beta chain has ten or more counts. The data were obtained in a study of molecular identifiers for immune sequencing clone quantification. MiXCR was run by TCRdb on the PCR reads, yielding one entry per CDR3 protein. This table holds 460,000 or so distinct CDR3 sequences, about 25% found once. V trimming: 5 bases; J trimming: 11 bases; junction bases outside the gene matches: 5. The germline gives CDR1 MDHEN, CDR2 SYDVKM. The CDR3 contains 11 residues. The sequence derives from a human donor in good health. Some libraries in this study had Jurkat cell RNA spiked in. Sample: naive CD8+ T cells from blood, with Jurkat cell RNA spiked in. As to subset: FACS-sorted CD8+CD4-CCR7+CD45RA+ naive T cells. The chain joins TRBV28 to TRBJ2-7, with TRBD1 matching 8 bases. The CDR3 reads CASSPDREEYF. CDR3 DNA sequence: TGTGCCAGCAGTCCGGACAGGGAGGAGTACTTC.